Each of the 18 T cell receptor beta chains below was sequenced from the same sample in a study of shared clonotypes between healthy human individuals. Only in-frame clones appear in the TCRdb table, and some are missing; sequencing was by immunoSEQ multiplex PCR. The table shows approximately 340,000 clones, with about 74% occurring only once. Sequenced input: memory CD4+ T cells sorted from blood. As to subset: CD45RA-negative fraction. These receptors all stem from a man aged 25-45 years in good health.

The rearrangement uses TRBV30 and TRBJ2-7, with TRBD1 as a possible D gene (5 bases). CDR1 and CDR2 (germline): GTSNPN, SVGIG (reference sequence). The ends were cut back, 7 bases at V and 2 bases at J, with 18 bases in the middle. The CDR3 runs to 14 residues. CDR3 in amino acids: CASPRGDRPYEQYF. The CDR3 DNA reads TGTGCCTCCCCAAGAGGAGACAGACCCTACGAGCAGTACTTC.

CDR3 sequence reads: CASKPGPIYNEQFF. DNA of the CDR3: TGTGCCAGCAAACCGGGACCCATCTACAATGAGCAGTTCTTC. This sequence joins TRBV19 and TRBJ2-1; D might be TRBD1 or TRBD2, each matching 5 bases. This CDR3 is built from 14 residues. Trimming shortened V by 9 bases and J by 3 bases, and 15 bases separated the two germline ends. The V gene's germline CDR1 is LNHDA and CDR2 SQIVND (reference sequence).

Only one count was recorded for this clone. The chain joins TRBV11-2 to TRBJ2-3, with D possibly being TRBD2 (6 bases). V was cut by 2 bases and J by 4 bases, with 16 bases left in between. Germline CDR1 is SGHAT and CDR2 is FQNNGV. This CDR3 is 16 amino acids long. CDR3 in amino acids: CASSLWGGGRSDTQYF. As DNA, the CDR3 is TGTGCCAGCAGCTTATGGGGTGGGGGGAGGTCAGATACGCAGTATTTT.

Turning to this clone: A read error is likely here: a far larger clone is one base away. The CDR3 sequence is CASSLQTSGNTIYF. In DNA form, the CDR3 reads TGTGCCAGCAGCTTACAGACCTCTGGAAACACCATATATTTT. The rearrangement uses TRBV7-8 and TRBJ1-3, with unresolved D. Trimming took off 2 bases at V and 0 bases at J, with 5 bases between the two ends. Germline lookup yields CDR1 SGHVS and CDR2 FQNEAQ. The CDR3 extends over 14 amino acids.

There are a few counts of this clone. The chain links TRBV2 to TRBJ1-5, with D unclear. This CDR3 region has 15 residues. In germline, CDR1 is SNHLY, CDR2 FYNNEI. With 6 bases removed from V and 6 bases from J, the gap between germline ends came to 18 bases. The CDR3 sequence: CASRLDRKGSQPQHF. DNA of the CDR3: TGTGCCAGCAGATTAGACCGTAAGGGCAGTCAGCCCCAGCATTTT.

The CDR3: CASSLVGMVNTEAFF. The DNA for the CDR3 is TGTGCCAGCAGCTTAGTAGGGATGGTGAACACTGAAGCTTTCTTT. The chain links TRBV11-2 to TRBJ1-1; D unclear. Germline CDR1 SGHAT, CDR2 FQNNGV. The CDR3 contains 15 residues. Deletions cut 1 base from V and 0 bases from J, with 9 bases between.

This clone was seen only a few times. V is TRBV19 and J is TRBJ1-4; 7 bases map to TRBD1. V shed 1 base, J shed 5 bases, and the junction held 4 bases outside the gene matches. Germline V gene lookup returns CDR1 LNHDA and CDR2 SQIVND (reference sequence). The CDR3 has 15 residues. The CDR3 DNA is TGTGCCAGTAGTATAGCTGGGACAGAGAATGAAAAACTGTTTTTT. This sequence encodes CASSIAGTENEKLFF.

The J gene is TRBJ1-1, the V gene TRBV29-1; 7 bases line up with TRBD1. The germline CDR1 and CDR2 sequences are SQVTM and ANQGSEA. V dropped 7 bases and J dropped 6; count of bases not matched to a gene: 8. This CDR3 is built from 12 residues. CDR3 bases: TGCAGCGCCCGGGACAGCGGTGCTGAAGCTTTCTTT. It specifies CSARDSGAEAFF.

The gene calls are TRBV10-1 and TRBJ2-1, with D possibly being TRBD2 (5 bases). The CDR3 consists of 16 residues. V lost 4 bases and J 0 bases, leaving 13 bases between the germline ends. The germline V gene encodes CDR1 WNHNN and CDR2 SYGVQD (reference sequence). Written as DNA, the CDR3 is TGCGCCAGCAGTGCCGGACTGTCTAGCTCCTACAATGAGCAGTTCTTC. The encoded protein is CASSAGLSSSYNEQFF.

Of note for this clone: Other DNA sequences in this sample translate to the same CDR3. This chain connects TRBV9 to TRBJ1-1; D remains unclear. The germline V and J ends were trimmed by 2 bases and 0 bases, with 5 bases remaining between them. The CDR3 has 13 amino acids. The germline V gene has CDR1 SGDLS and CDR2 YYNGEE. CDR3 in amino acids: CASSVSLNTEAFF. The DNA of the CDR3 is TGTGCCAGCAGCGTGAGTTTGAACACTGAAGCTTTCTTT. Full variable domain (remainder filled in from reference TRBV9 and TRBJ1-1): DSGVTQTPKHLITATGQRVTLRCSPRSGDLSVYWYQQSLDQGLQFLIQYYNGEERAKGNILERFSAQQFPDLHSELNLSSLELGDSALYFCASSVSLNTEAFFGQGTRLTVV.

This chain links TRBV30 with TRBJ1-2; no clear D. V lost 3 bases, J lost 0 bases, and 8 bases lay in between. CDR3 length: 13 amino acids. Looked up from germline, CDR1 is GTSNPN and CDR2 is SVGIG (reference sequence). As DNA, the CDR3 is TGTGCCTGGAGGAGGCGGACTAACTATGGCTACACCTTC. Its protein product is CAWRRRTNYGYTF.

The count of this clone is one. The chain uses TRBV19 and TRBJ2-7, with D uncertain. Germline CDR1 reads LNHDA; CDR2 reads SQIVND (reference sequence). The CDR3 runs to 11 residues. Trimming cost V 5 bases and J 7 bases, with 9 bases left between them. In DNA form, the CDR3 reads TGTGCCAGTAGTTCCCGCCGAGAGCAGTACTTC. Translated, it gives CASSSRREQYF.

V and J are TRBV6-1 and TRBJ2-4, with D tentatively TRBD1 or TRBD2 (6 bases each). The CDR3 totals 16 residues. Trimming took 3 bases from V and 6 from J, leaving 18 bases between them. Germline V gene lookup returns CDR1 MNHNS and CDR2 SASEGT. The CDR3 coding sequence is TGTGCCAGCAGTGATTCTTTTAGGGGGGAGGCAAACATTCAGTACTTC. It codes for CASSDSFRGEANIQYF.

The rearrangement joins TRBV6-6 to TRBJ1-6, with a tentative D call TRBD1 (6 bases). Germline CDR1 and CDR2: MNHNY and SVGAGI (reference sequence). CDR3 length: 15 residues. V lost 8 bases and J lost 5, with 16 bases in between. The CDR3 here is CASGLAAGDNSPLHF. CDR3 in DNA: TGTGCCAGCGGCCTCGCGGCAGGGGATAATTCACCCCTCCACTTT.

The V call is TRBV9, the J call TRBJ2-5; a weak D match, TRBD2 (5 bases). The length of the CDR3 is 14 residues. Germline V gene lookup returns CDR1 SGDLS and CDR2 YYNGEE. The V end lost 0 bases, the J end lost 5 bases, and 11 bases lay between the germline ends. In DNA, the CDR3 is TGTGCCAGCAGCGTAGGGGGAGTGGTGGAGACCCAGTACTTC. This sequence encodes CASSVGGVVETQYF.

The CDR3 loop is CASTPDGTYEQYF. The CDR3 nucleotides read TGCGCCAGCACCCCGGACGGCACCTACGAGCAGTACTTC. This rearrangement joins TRBV5-1 to TRBJ2-7, with no clear D. Trimming pared 6 bases from V and 2 bases from J, leaving 12 bases between. CDR1 is SGHRS and CDR2 is YFSETQ in the germline V gene. This CDR3 has 13 residues.

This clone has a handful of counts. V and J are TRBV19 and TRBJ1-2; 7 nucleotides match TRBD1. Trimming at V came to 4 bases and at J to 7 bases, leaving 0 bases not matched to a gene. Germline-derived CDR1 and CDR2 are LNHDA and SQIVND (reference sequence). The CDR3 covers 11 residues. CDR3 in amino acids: CASSTGGGYTF. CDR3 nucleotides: TGTGCCAGTAGTACAGGGGGTGGCTACACCTTC.

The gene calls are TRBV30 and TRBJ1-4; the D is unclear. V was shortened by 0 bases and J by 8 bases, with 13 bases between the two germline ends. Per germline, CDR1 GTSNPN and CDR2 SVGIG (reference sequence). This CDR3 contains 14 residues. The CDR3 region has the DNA TGTGCCTGGAGTGTTCGGGCCATAGAAGAAAAACTGTTTTTT. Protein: CAWSVRAIEEKLFF.